A few counts support the clone carrying this T cell receptor beta chain. Its specificity is unknown. Germline-derived CDR1 and CDR2 are SGHAT and FQNNGV. The CDR3 spans 13 residues. Trimming removed 6 bases at V and 0 bases at J, with 9 bases between. This sample is drawn from a study of T-cell memory formation after mild COVID-19. It was 5'RACE with constant-segment primers that produced the TCR alpha and TCR beta cDNA libraries, which carried sample barcodes and UMIs. TCRdb re-called the 5' RACE reads through MiXCR, storing one row per CDR3 protein. The sample lists about 450,000 distinct CDR3 sequences, around 22% occurring once. Study-level results: Pre-infection memory contained some responding clones, which suggested that cross-reactive memory had joined.

This TCR was recovered from an adult woman who had mild COVID-19 (a few samples of this study predate the infection). Cell type and time point are not known. The sample was PBMCs or a T cell subset sorted from them (not recorded which). This sequence joins TRBV11-2 and TRBJ2-7; D is tentatively TRBD1 or TRBD2 (5 bases each). The CDR3 sequence: CASRPGSSYEQYF. The DNA of the CDR3 is TGTGCCAGCAGACCAGGGAGCTCCTACGAGCAGTACTTC.